Sequencing of this T cell receptor beta chain was carried out in a study of patients and donors after allogeneic stem cell transplantation. The CDR3 has 14 residues. Germline V gives CDR1 SGHDN, CDR2 FVKESK. Trimming removed 2 bases at V and 1 base at J, with 8 bases between. TCRdb redid the calling of the RT-PCR reads with MiXCR, one entry per CDR3 protein. The top ten hold under 6.5% of the sample, which has about 960,000 distinct CDR3 sequences, roughly 17% seen once. This clonotype has only a few counts. The clonotype was recovered from a human donor who was either an allogeneic HSCT recipient or a stem cell or donor lymphocyte infusion donor (not recorded which). It is not recorded whose cells these are; they may come from a transplant donor. The chain combines TRBV14 with TRBJ1-1, with D unresolved. Sample: blood, either unsorted or a sorted T cell fraction (not recorded which). The CDR3: CASSQRLTNTEAFF. The CDR3 region has the DNA TGTGCCAGCAGCCAACGACTGACGAACACTGAAGCTTTCTTT.